What follows are 25 T cell receptor beta chains derived from one specimen sequenced in a study of glioma-infiltrating T cells after dendritic cell vaccination. Time point meaning: after dendritic cell vaccination, including at tumor progression/relapse. The repertoire was sequenced with immunoSEQ multiplex PCR; TCRdb's copy has only in-frame clones and lacks some. Among roughly 50,000 clones, 89% were seen once, and the ten largest hold roughly 5.6%. Sequencing was performed on blood, taken after dendritic cell vaccination. Source of these receptors: a human donor with glioblastoma.

The chain is built from TRBV7-2 and TRBJ2-5; 11 bases agree with TRBD2. The ends lost 7 bases at V and 0 bases at J; junction bases unmatched: 7. The CDR3 covers 16 residues. Per germline, CDR1 SGHTA and CDR2 FQGNSA. The CDR3 protein is CASNSGTSGNQETQYF. CDR3 DNA: TGTGCCAGCAACTCAGGGACTAGCGGTAACCAAGAGACCCAGTACTTC.

This chain connects TRBV12-1 to TRBJ1-5; the D call TRBD1 from the table was never checked on the DNA. TRBV12-1 represents a pseudogene. The CDR3 spans 18 residues. The CDR3 region is CASSFRLRKRGHNQPQHF. CDR3 bases: TGTGCCAGCAGCTTTAGGTTGCGAAAGAGGGGACATAATCAGCCCCAGCATTTT.

The gene calls are TRBV28 and TRBJ2-2; D is perhaps TRBD2 (6 bases). The CDR3 has 15 residues. Between the trimmed V and J ends, which lost 6 bases and 6 bases, there was a span of 17 bases. The germline V gene has CDR1 MDHEN and CDR2 SYDVKM. CDR3 sequence reads: CASSRQWTISGELFF. The DNA of the CDR3 is TGTGCCAGCAGCCGCCAATGGACTATTTCCGGGGAGCTGTTTTTT.

V and J are TRBV2 and TRBJ1-4; 12 bases map to TRBD1. The J segment lost 11 bases and the V segment lost 1 base, leaving 2 bases of the junction unmatched. The CDR3 totals 14 residues. Germline CDR1 SNHLY, CDR2 FYNNEI. The CDR3 DNA is TGTGCCAGCAGTGAAGGGGACAGGGGGCGTAAACTGTTTTTT. It is translated as CASSEGDRGRKLFF.

The V gene is TRBV5-8, the J gene TRBJ2-3; 11 positions agree with TRBD2. CDR3 length: 16 amino acids. J lost 0 bases, V lost 4 bases, and 4 bases had no gene match. Per germline, CDR1 SGHTS and CDR2 YDEGEE. DNA for the CDR3: TGTGCCAGCAGCCCACGGACTAGCGGGAGCACAGATACGCAGTATTTT. Encoded protein: CASSPRTSGSTDTQYF.

This clone was counted a few times. The chain's CDR3 is CASSGTSPWNEQFF. For the CDR3, the DNA is TGTGCCAGCAGTGGGACTAGCCCGTGGAATGAGCAGTTCTTC. The rearrangement links TRBV11-2 to TRBJ2-1, with TRBD2 matching 9 bases. Trimming took 6 bases from V and 7 from J; bases not matched to a gene: 7. In germline, CDR1 is SGHAT, CDR2 FQNNGV. The CDR3 extends over 14 amino acids.

The chain is built from TRBV5-1 and TRBJ1-2; TRBD1 matches 7 bases. Looked up from germline, CDR1 is SGHRS and CDR2 is YFSETQ. V shed 0 bases, J shed 4 bases, and the junction held 12 bases outside the gene matches. The CDR3 runs to 17 residues. CDR3 sequence: CASSLAPGGGKTYGYTF. The CDR3 DNA sequence: TGCGCCAGCAGCTTGGCCCCGGGAGGGGGCAAAACCTATGGCTACACCTTC.

The rearrangement uses TRBV5-8 and TRBJ1-5; D might be TRBD1 (5 bases). CDR3 length: 15 amino acids. V was trimmed by 0 bases and J by 6 bases, leaving 13 bases between them. CDR1 is SGHTS, CDR2 YDEGEE, per germline. DNA of the CDR3: TGTGCCAGCAGCTTGGAGGGGTGGTCTGGTCAGCCCCAGCATTTT. This translates into CASSLEGWSGQPQHF.

V and J are TRBV18 and TRBJ2-1; D unclear. CDR3 size: 16 residues. Germline V CDR1 and CDR2: KGHSH, LQKENI. V lost 0 bases and J 4 bases, leaving 13 bases between the germline ends. The CDR3 is CASSPPGRSDYNEQFF. DNA for the CDR3: TGTGCCAGCTCACCACCCGGCAGGTCAGATTACAATGAGCAGTTCTTC. Supplemented by reference TRBV18 and TRBJ2-1, the full variable domain reads NAGVMQNPRHLVRRRGQEARLRCSPMKGHSHVYWYRQLPEEGLKFMVYLQKENIIDESGMPKERFSAEFPKEGPSILRIQQVVRGDSAAYFCASSPPGRSDYNEQFFGPGTRLTVL.

The gene calls are TRBV7-8 and TRBJ2-1; D is unresolved. The V gene lost 5 bases and the J gene lost 8 bases, with 10 bases spanning the gap. This CDR3 is 12 amino acids long. Germline V gene sequence: CDR1 SGHVS, CDR2 FQNEAQ. The CDR3: CASSNLRYEQFF. CDR3 nucleotides: TGTGCCAGCAGCAACCTTAGATATGAGCAGTTCTTC.

The rearrangement uses TRBV19 and TRBJ1-1; D not certain. Germline V gene lookup returns CDR1 LNHDA and CDR2 SQIVND (reference sequence). This CDR3 spans 16 amino acids. The germline V and J ends were trimmed by 7 bases and 1 base, with 19 bases remaining between them. The CDR3 nucleotides are TGTGCCAGTACCCCCTGGTTAGAAGCCCGGAACACTGAAGCTTTCTTT. Translating it yields CASTPWLEARNTEAFF. Full variable domain (missing parts from reference TRBV19 and TRBJ1-1): DGGITQSPKYLFRKEGQNVTLSCEQNLNHDAMYWYRQDPGQGLRLIYYSQIVNDFQKGDIAEGYSVSREKKESFPLTVTSAQKNPTAFYLCASTPWLEARNTEAFFGQGTRLTVV.

The V call is TRBV7-9, the J call TRBJ1-1; D unclear. CDR1 SEHNR and CDR2 FQNEAQ come from the germline V gene (reference sequence). This CDR3 is 14 amino acids long. Trimming removed 0 bases at V and 0 bases at J, with 5 bases between. The CDR3: CASSLARVNTEAFF. CDR3 sequence (DNA): TGTGCCAGCAGCTTAGCACGGGTGAACACTGAAGCTTTCTTT. Based on the CDR3 plus reference TRBV7-9 and TRBJ1-1, the full variable domain is DTGVSQNPRHKITKRGQNVTFRCDPISEHNRLYWYRQTLGQGPEFLTYFQNEAQLEKSRLLSDRFSAERPKGSFSTLEIQRTEQGDSAMYLCASSLARVNTEAFFGQGTRLTVV.

The chain is built from TRBV5-1 and TRBJ1-5; 7 positions match TRBD1. In germline, CDR1 is SGHRS, CDR2 YFSETQ. This CDR3 region has 15 residues. J was trimmed by 4 bases and V by 0 bases; bases with no gene match: 4. The CDR3: CASSLEGQTNQPQHF. CDR3 DNA: TGCGCCAGCAGCTTGGAGGGACAGACTAATCAGCCCCAGCATTTT.

The rearrangement joins TRBV5-1 to TRBJ2-6, with 10 bases aligning to TRBD1. Trimming took 6 bases from V and 2 from J; bases not matched to a gene: 2. Germline values: CDR1 SGHRS, CDR2 YFSETQ. The CDR3 contains 15 residues. In DNA form, the CDR3 reads TGCGCCAGCACGACAGGGGGCACTGGGGCCAACGTCCTGACTTTC. This translates into CASTTGGTGANVLTF.

The rearrangement links TRBV19 to TRBJ2-4, with 7 nucleotides matching TRBD1. Per germline, CDR1 LNHDA and CDR2 SQIVND (reference sequence). This CDR3 contains 17 residues. Trimming at V came to 1 base and at J to 0 bases, leaving 6 bases not matched to a gene. DNA for the CDR3: TGTGCCAGTAGTATAGGGGACAGACCCGTAGCCAAAAACATTCAGTACTTC. Translation gives CASSIGDRPVAKNIQYF.

The genes are TRBV7-9 and TRBJ1-5; no clear D. CDR3 length: 14 residues. CDR1 and CDR2 (germline): SEHNR, FQNEAQ (reference sequence). Trimming pared 1 base from V and 9 bases from J, leaving 13 bases between. CDR3 in amino acids: CASSLGQLEGPQHF. The CDR3 DNA is TGTGCCAGCAGCTTAGGGCAGCTGGAGGGGCCCCAGCATTTT. The complete variable domain, with remaining parts taken from reference TRBV7-9 and TRBJ1-5, reads DTGVSQNPRHKITKRGQNVTFRCDPISEHNRLYWYRQTLGQGPEFLTYFQNEAQLEKSRLLSDRFSAERPKGSFSTLEIQRTEQGDSAMYLCASSLGQLEGPQHFGDGTRLSIL.

By share of the sample, this clone is large. This chain joins TRBV28 and TRBJ2-7; weak D call: TRBD2 (6 bases). The germline V and J ends were trimmed by 6 bases and 0 bases, with 18 bases remaining between them. From germline, CDR1 is MDHEN and CDR2 SYDVKM. The CDR3 spans 16 residues. The CDR3 nucleotides read TGTGCCAGCAGCCCATGGCGGGACGGTGCCTCCTACGAGCAGTACTTC. Residues: CASSPWRDGASYEQYF.

This rearrangement joins TRBV6-5 to TRBJ2-2; D is undetermined. This CDR3 has 14 amino acids. V was cut by 0 bases and J by 7 bases, with 9 bases left in between. The germline CDR1 and CDR2 sequences are MNHEY and SVGAGI. The CDR3 DNA reads TGTGCCAGCAGTTACTCGCGCGTTGTCGGGGAGCTGTTTTTT. Translation: CASSYSRVVGELFF.

The rearrangement uses TRBV4-3 and TRBJ1-2; TRBD1 matches at 7 bases. This CDR3 spans 13 amino acids. Unmatched junction bases numbered 4, after V lost 4 bases and J lost 5 bases. CDR1 is LGHNA, CDR2 YSLEER, per germline. DNA for the CDR3: TGCGCCAGCAGCCGGACAGGTTATTATGGCTACACCTTC. This encodes CASSRTGYYGYTF.

This clone has a single count. The chain couples TRBV19 to TRBJ1-1, with 9 nucleotides matching TRBD1. Germline-derived CDR1 and CDR2 are LNHDA and SQIVND (reference sequence). V was clipped by 4 bases and J by 1 base; unmatched bases: 4. CDR3 size: 15 residues. DNA for the CDR3: TGTGCCAGTAGTACGCCGGGACAGGGGAACACTGAAGCTTTCTTT. The encoded protein is CASSTPGQGNTEAFF.

The genes are TRBV19 and TRBJ2-7; D unclear. This CDR3 is built from 15 residues. Trimming shortened V by 2 bases and J by 0 bases, and 11 bases separated the two germline ends. Germline assignment: CDR1 LNHDA and CDR2 SQIVND (reference sequence). The CDR3: CASSIFAGPSYEQYF. The CDR3 nucleotides read TGTGCCAGTAGTATATTCGCCGGTCCCTCCTACGAGCAGTACTTC.

V usage is TRBV7-6 and J usage is TRBJ1-1, with a weak D call TRBD1 (5 bases). Trimming cost V 3 bases and J 2 bases, with 10 bases left between them. The CDR3 loop spans 14 amino acids. CDR1 SGHVS and CDR2 FNYEAQ come from the germline V gene. This CDR3 is CASSLWGGNTEAFF. Written as DNA, the CDR3 is TGTGCCAGCAGCTTGTGGGGGGGAAACACTGAAGCTTTCTTT.

The chain has TRBV2 and TRBJ1-1, with TRBD1 matching over 7 bases. CDR1 and CDR2 (germline): SNHLY, FYNNEI. Trimming cost V 6 bases and J 5 bases; bases outside gene matches: 6. CDR3 length equals 13 residues. CDR3 region: CASSSQGWTEAFF. CDR3 nucleotides: TGTGCCAGCAGCTCACAGGGGTGGACTGAAGCTTTCTTT. The full variable domain, in which reference TRBV2 and TRBJ1-1 provide the parts outside the CDR3, is EPEVTQTPSHQVTQMGQEVILRCVPISNHLYFYWYRQILGQKVEFLVSFYNNEISEKSEIFDDQFSVERPDGSNFTLKIRSTKLEDSAMYFCASSSQGWTEAFFGQGTRLTVV.

The V and J genes are TRBV6-1 and TRBJ1-2; maybe TRBD1 (6 bases). Trimming removed 7 bases at V and 4 bases at J, with 16 bases between. Germline V gene data show CDR1 as MNHNS and CDR2 as SASEGT. The CDR3 consists of 14 residues. CDR3 sequence (DNA): TGTGCCAGCATCGAACCCCCAGGGGTCTATGGCTACACCTTC. Protein: CASIEPPGVYGYTF.

This chain connects TRBV14 to TRBJ2-1; 11 positions match TRBD2. Germline V gives CDR1 SGHDN, CDR2 FVKESK. V was pared by 0 bases and J by 3 bases, with 7 bases of the junction left unmatched. CDR3 length: 18 amino acids. CDR3 sequence reads: CASSQEFSGLAGYNEQFF. The CDR3 DNA sequence: TGTGCCAGCAGCCAAGAATTTAGTGGACTAGCGGGCTACAATGAGCAGTTCTTC.